These 13 T cell receptor beta chains came from one sample sequenced in a study of CD8+CD57+ T cells in acquired aplastic anemia. Only patients with CD8+CD57+ cell expansion on flow cytometry were chosen for sequencing. The use of genomic DNA as template underpinned the TCR beta VDJ and CDR3 profiling. TCRdb redid the calling of the reads with MiXCR, one entry per CDR3 protein. The repertoire includes about 180,000 distinct CDR3 sequences, approximately 48% of them detected once, and under 15% sits in the top ten. Input material: sorted CD4+, CD8+, or CD8+CD57+ T cells (not recorded which) from PBMCs. All receptors come from a human donor with aplastic anemia.

The chain recombines TRBV11-2 with TRBJ2-3; TRBD2 matches 12 bases. V was pared by 5 bases and J by 1 base, with 4 bases of the junction left unmatched. Germline V gene data show CDR1 as SGHAT and CDR2 as FQNNGV. The CDR3 extends over 16 amino acids. CDR3 in DNA: TGTGCCAGCAGCCCCAGACTAGCGGGGGGCACAGATACGCAGTATTTT. It translates to CASSPRLAGGTDTQYF.

The J gene is TRBJ1-2, the V gene TRBV20-1; D may be TRBD1 (6 bases). Germline-derived CDR1 and CDR2 are DFQATT and SNEGSKA (reference sequence). The V and J ends lost 5 bases and 8 bases respectively, with 24 bases between them. The CDR3 spans 15 residues. DNA of the CDR3: TGCAGTGCTCGAACCGTAACCGGACAGAATGGAGGCTACACCTTC. Amino acid sequence: CSARTVTGQNGGYTF.

Only a few counts were recorded for this clonotype. A much larger clone differs from this one at a single base, so this may be a read error. The chain uses TRBV4-2 and TRBJ1-6; 9 nucleotides agree with TRBD1. CDR1 LGHNA and CDR2 YNFKEQ come from the germline V gene. This CDR3 region has 16 residues. With 3 bases clipped from V and 8 bases from J, the junction kept 8 bases outside the gene matches. As DNA, the CDR3 is TGTGCCAGCAGCCAGGGGCTGGGACAGGGAGATTCACCCCTCCACTTT. This translates into CASSQGLGQGDSPLHF.

Concerning this clonotype: A much larger clone is a single base away; this may be a read error. The V gene is TRBV5-5, the J gene TRBJ2-3, with 8 bases that match TRBD2. With V trimmed by 0 bases and J by 7 bases, 7 bases remained unmatched. The V gene's germline CDR1 is SGHKS and CDR2 YYEKEE (reference sequence). The CDR3 runs 15 residues. The DNA for the CDR3 is TGTGCCAGCAGCTTGGCGGGACTAGTACTATATACGCAGTATTTT. Encoded protein: CASSLAGLVLYTQYF.

The chain is built from TRBV7-2 and TRBJ2-7; 8 bases align to TRBD1. Trimming cost V 4 bases and J 0 bases; bases outside gene matches: 5. Germline CDR1 is SGHTA and CDR2 is FQGNSA. The CDR3 extends over 15 amino acids. The CDR3 DNA reads as TGTGCCAGCAGCTCCCAAGGGACAGGCTCCTACGAGCAGTACTTC. Amino acids: CASSSQGTGSYEQYF. The full variable domain, its missing parts supplied by reference TRBV7-2 and TRBJ2-7, is GAGVSQSPSNKVTEKGKDVELRCDPISGHTALYWYRQSLGQGLEFLIYFQGNSAPDKSGLPSDRFSAERTGGSVSTLTIQRTQQEDSAVYLCASSSQGTGSYEQYFGPGTRLTVT.

CDR3 nucleotides: TGCGCCAGCAGCCCAGGGGGCTTCCAGGACGACGAGCAGTACTTC. Translating gives CASSPGGFQDDEQYF. The rearrangement links TRBV5-1 to TRBJ2-7; 8 bases are shared with TRBD1. This CDR3 contains 15 residues. CDR1 and CDR2 from the germline V gene are SGHRS and YFSETQ. The J segment lost 5 bases and the V segment lost 4 bases, leaving 11 bases of the junction unmatched.

The chain links TRBV2 to TRBJ1-2; tentatively, D is TRBD1 (5 bases). CDR1 and CDR2 (germline): SNHLY, FYNNEI. V lost 6 bases and J 0 bases, leaving 8 bases between the germline ends. The CDR3 contains 13 residues. This CDR3 reads CASRGGSNYGYTF. CDR3 in DNA: TGTGCCAGCAGGGGGGGGTCTAACTATGGCTACACCTTC.

This clonotype has ten or more counts. This chain joins TRBV7-9 and TRBJ2-3; no definite D call. The CDR3 is 11 amino acids. Trimming cost V 3 bases and J 9 bases, with 7 bases left between them. The V gene's germline CDR1 is SEHNR and CDR2 FQNEAQ (reference sequence). CDR3 region: CASSLSVTQYF. The DNA of the CDR3 is TGTGCCAGCAGCTTGTCGGTGACGCAGTATTTT. The entire variable domain, with the rest obtained from reference TRBV7-9 and TRBJ2-3, is as follows: DTGVSQNPRHKITKRGQNVTFRCDPISEHNRLYWYRQTLGQGPEFLTYFQNEAQLEKSRLLSDRFSAERPKGSFSTLEIQRTEQGDSAMYLCASSLSVTQYFGPGTRLTVL.

The rearrangement links TRBV10-3 to TRBJ2-2, with TRBD2 as a possible D gene (6 bases). This CDR3 is built from 12 residues. CDR1 is ENHRY, CDR2 SYGVKD, per germline. V was pared by 7 bases and J by 8 bases, with 11 bases between. The CDR3: CAITGGSGELFF. The CDR3 nucleotides read TGTGCCATCACTGGGGGGTCTGGGGAGCTGTTTTTT.

Many counts were recorded for this clonotype. The V gene is TRBV6-1, the J gene TRBJ1-5; TRBD1 aligns across 7 bases. From germline, CDR1 is MNHNS and CDR2 SASEGT. Trimming removed 4 bases from V and 11 bases from J; junction bases left unmatched: 14. The CDR3 spans 15 residues. CDR3 loop: CASSATGSSLATQHF. CDR3 nucleotides: TGTGCCAGCAGTGCGACAGGGTCCTCACTTGCGACCCAGCATTTT.

V and J are TRBV4-2 and TRBJ2-3; no definite D call. The J call is uncertain, as TRBJ1-5 better fits the DNA end. The CDR3 runs to 14 residues. Germline-derived CDR1 and CDR2 are LGHNA and YNFKEQ. The CDR3 loop reads CASSPSTITDTQHF. The CDR3, as DNA: TGTGCCAGCAGCCCATCCACGATCACAGATACGCAGCATTTT.

The DNA for the CDR3 is TGTGCCAGCAGCTTAAGGGGAGTTCAAACGTCAGATTCACCCCTCCACTTT. This sequence encodes CASSLRGVQTSDSPLHF. The chain combines TRBV11-1 with TRBJ1-6; tentatively, D is TRBD1 (5 bases). The V end lost 2 bases, the J end lost 8 bases, and 19 bases lay between the germline ends. The germline gives CDR1 SGHAT, CDR2 FQDESV (reference sequence). This CDR3 has 17 amino acids.

This rearrangement joins TRBV7-2 to TRBJ1-2; TRBD1 might be the D (5 bases). V shed 6 bases and J shed 8 bases, with 19 bases lying between them. The CDR3 spans 14 residues. Germline V gene lookup returns CDR1 SGHTA and CDR2 FQGNSA. The DNA of the CDR3 is TGTGCCAGCAGTCAGGACCGGGGACTAAAAGGCTACACCTTC. This gives the protein CASSQDRGLKGYTF.